This T cell receptor beta chain was identified in a study of identical twins. This clonotype was detected once. One entry per CDR3 protein results from TCRdb running MiXCR on the 5' RACE reads. This sample has 1.5 million to 2 million distinct CDR3 sequences; roughly 35% occur once, and the top ten carry about 0.27%. This receptor was obtained from a newborn girl in good health. Sequencing was done on a sample of cord blood.

CDR3 sequence: CASSLARSRNTEAFF. CDR3 DNA sequence: TGTGCCAGCAGTTTAGCCCGATCAAGAAACACTGAAGCTTTCTTT. The V call is TRBV12-3 or TRBV12-4, the J call TRBJ1-1; unclear D gene. V shed 0 bases and J shed 2 bases, with 10 bases lying between them. This CDR3 comprises 15 residues.